This T cell receptor beta chain was documented in a study of CD4 and CD8 cells across lung adenocarcinoma regions. This clonotype turned up a few times. Using its own MiXCR run on the PCR reads, TCRdb lists one record per CDR3 protein. The sample lists about 19,000 distinct CDR3 sequences; around 50% were seen once. The patients had localized lung adenocarcinoma, a non-small cell subtype. CDR3 size: 14 residues. V shed 3 bases and J shed 7 bases, with 12 bases lying between them. The germline gives CDR1 MNHNS, CDR2 SASEGT. This sequence joins TRBV6-1 and TRBJ2-2, with a weak D call TRBD2 (6 bases). The sequence was collected from a male donor with lung adenocarcinoma. The CD4 and CD8 labels of this study may be unreliable. Material: CD8+ T cells from the margin of a lung tumor. The CDR3 DNA reads as TGTGCCAGCAGTGACGGAGTCGGGGGCGGGGAGCTGTTTTTT. Amino acids: CASSDGVGGGELFF.